These T cell receptor beta chains were read from a single sample in a study of cytomegalovirus exposure and HLA in healthy donors. Assay used: immunoSEQ multiplex PCR; TCRdb lists only in-frame clones, some missing. The repertoire holds 150,000 to 200,000 clones, with around 81% as singletons. Sequencing used PBMCs. Source of these receptors: a woman between 18 and 29 years old in good health and CMV-seropositive. CDR3s include the opening cysteine and the closing phenylalanine or tryptophan. A D gene is named only where the DNA matches it firmly. Expanded clones are given a class, and other clones once, few, many or no size at all.

CDR3nt: TGTGCCAGCAGCTTAGTCCTACGAGAGACCCAGTACTTC
CDR3aa: CASSLVLRETQYF
v_gene: TRBV7-2
abundance: NA
j_gene: TRBJ2-5
d_gene: NA

CDR3nt: TGTGCCAGCAGCCGCGGGGGCAGCGGGGCTGGGACCCAGTACTTC
CDR3aa: CASSRGGSGAGTQYF
v_gene: TRBV28
abundance: NA
j_gene: TRBJ2-5
d_gene: NA

CDR3nt: TGTGCCAACTTTACTGGACAGCACTCCTACGAGCAGTACTTC
CDR3aa: CANFTGQHSYEQYF
v_gene: TRBV12-1
abundance: NA
j_gene: TRBJ2-7
d_gene: NA

CDR3nt: TGTGCCAGCAGCCTAGACAGGAGCTCCTACGAGCAGTACTTC
CDR3aa: CASSLDRSSYEQYF
v_gene: TRBV5-4
abundance: NA
j_gene: TRBJ2-7
d_gene: NA

CDR3nt: TGTGCCAGCAGCTTGACAGGGGATGACACTGAAGCTTTCTTT
CDR3aa: CASSLTGDDTEAFF
v_gene: TRBV7-3
abundance: NA
j_gene: TRBJ1-1
d_gene: TRBD1

CDR3nt: TGTGCCAGCAGCTTATCGTGGGGCAGCCCTGAAGCTTTCTTT
CDR3aa: CASSLSWGSPEAFF
v_gene: TRBV11-3
abundance: once
j_gene: TRBJ1-1
d_gene: NA

CDR3nt: TGTGCCAGCAGCTTAGCATATCCGGGACAGGGTCAAAACTATGGCTACACCTTC
CDR3aa: CASSLAYPGQGQNYGYTF
v_gene: TRBV7-2
abundance: NA
j_gene: TRBJ1-2
d_gene: TRBD1

CDR3nt: TGTGCCAGCAGCAAAGCGGGACACCTGCCCTACGAGCAGTACTTC
CDR3aa: CASSKAGHLPYEQYF
v_gene: TRBV21-1
abundance: medium-sized
j_gene: TRBJ2-7
d_gene: NA

CDR3nt: TGTGCCAGCACCCCCCGGGACAGGGCCCACGAGCAGTACTTC
CDR3aa: CASTPRDRAHEQYF
v_gene: TRBV6-6
abundance: once
j_gene: TRBJ2-7
d_gene: TRBD1

CDR3nt: TGTGCAAGTCGCTTAGAAGAGGTCTTACTCGGGGTGCTGGGAGAAGCTTTCTTT
CDR3aa: CASRLEEVLLGVLGEAFF
v_gene: TRBV12-2
abundance: NA
j_gene: TRBJ1-1
d_gene: NA

CDR3nt: TGTGCCAGCAGCTCCGATTGGGACAGCAGCTCCTACGAGCAGTACTTC
CDR3aa: CASSSDWDSSSYEQYF
v_gene: TRBV7-9
abundance: NA
j_gene: TRBJ2-7
d_gene: TRBD1

CDR3nt: TGTGCCAGCAGCTTCCACGGGAGCACAGATACGCAGTATTTT
CDR3aa: CASSFHGSTDTQYF
v_gene: TRBV7-9
abundance: NA
j_gene: TRBJ2-3
d_gene: NA

CDR3nt: TGCGCCAGCAGTGAGGAGGAGGGCGTATTCGAGACTTTCTTT
CDR3aa: CASSEEEGVFETFF
v_gene: TRBV10-1
abundance: NA
j_gene: TRBJ1-1
d_gene: NA

CDR3nt: TGTGCCAGTAGTATTCGGAGAGGACAGGGGTATGGCTACACCTTC
CDR3aa: CASSIRRGQGYGYTF
v_gene: TRBV19
abundance: NA
j_gene: TRBJ1-2
d_gene: TRBD1

CDR3nt: TGTGCCAGCAGCTTAGGGCAGGCACCTAATTCACCCCTCCACTTT
CDR3aa: CASSLGQAPNSPLHF
v_gene: TRBV7-8
abundance: NA
j_gene: TRBJ1-6
d_gene: NA

CDR3nt: TGTGCCAGCCGGCCGGGCGGGACTTCCAATCAGCCCCAGCATTTT
CDR3aa: CASRPGGTSNQPQHF
v_gene: TRBV6-5
abundance: once
j_gene: TRBJ1-5
d_gene: NA

CDR3nt: TGCGCCAGCAGCTTGGAGGTCAGGGGACAGCCGGTCGTTGTGAAAAAACTGTTTTTT
CDR3aa: CASSLEVRGQPVVVKKLFF
v_gene: TRBV5-1
abundance: NA
j_gene: TRBJ1-4
d_gene: TRBD1

CDR3nt: TGTGCTAGCAGCTTAGCAAGTCCCCGGGACACCGGGGAGCTGTTTTTT
CDR3aa: CASSLASPRDTGELFF
v_gene: TRBV7-7
abundance: NA
j_gene: TRBJ2-2
d_gene: NA

CDR3nt: TGTGCCAGCAGTTTTGGGACAGGGGGTCAGCCCCAGCATTTT
CDR3aa: CASSFGTGGQPQHF
v_gene: TRBV28
abundance: NA
j_gene: TRBJ1-5
d_gene: TRBD1

CDR3nt: TGTGCCAGCAGCTTATCGGGGGTTAAGAACACTGAAGCTTTCTTT
CDR3aa: CASSLSGVKNTEAFF
v_gene: TRBV11-2
abundance: NA
j_gene: TRBJ1-1
d_gene: NA

CDR3nt: TGCGCCAGCAGCCAAGAAAGGACAGCCGCCCAGCCCCAGCATTTT
CDR3aa: CASSQERTAAQPQHF
v_gene: TRBV4-3
abundance: NA
j_gene: TRBJ1-5
d_gene: NA

CDR3nt: TGTGCCAGCAGTTACTCAGACGGGGGTTACGAGCAGTACTTC
CDR3aa: CASSYSDGGYEQYF
v_gene: TRBV6-5
abundance: NA
j_gene: TRBJ2-7
d_gene: NA

CDR3nt: TGCAGCGTCCTGTTTGGCGGGGCCACAGATACGCAGTATTTT
CDR3aa: CSVLFGGATDTQYF
v_gene: TRBV29-1
abundance: NA
j_gene: TRBJ2-3
d_gene: NA

CDR3nt: TGTGCCAGCAGCTTAGTCAGCGGGGGGGCATTAGATACGCAGTATTTT
CDR3aa: CASSLVSGGALDTQYF
v_gene: TRBV7-2
abundance: NA
j_gene: TRBJ2-3
d_gene: TRBD2

CDR3nt: TGTGCCAGCAGCCCGGACAGGAATCAAGAGACCCAGTACTTC
CDR3aa: CASSPDRNQETQYF
v_gene: TRBV7-2
abundance: NA
j_gene: TRBJ2-5
d_gene: TRBD1

CDR3nt: TGTGCCAGCAGTGAATTACCCAAATGGGGCGGACCCACCGACACTGAAGCTTTCTTT
CDR3aa: CASSELPKWGGPTDTEAFF
v_gene: TRBV6-1
abundance: NA
j_gene: TRBJ1-1
d_gene: NA

CDR3nt: TGCGCCAGCAGCCCGACGAACTTGTTCCCGGGTGCCGGCTACACCTTC
CDR3aa: CASSPTNLFPGAGYTF
v_gene: TRBV5-1
abundance: NA
j_gene: TRBJ1-2
d_gene: NA

CDR3nt: TGTGCCAGCAGCTTAGGTGGTGGCCTGGAGACCCAGTACTTC
CDR3aa: CASSLGGGLETQYF
v_gene: TRBV7-2
abundance: NA
j_gene: TRBJ2-5
d_gene: NA

CDR3nt: TGTGCCAGCAGCTTATACAGGGGTACAACAACTGGGGCCAACGTCCTGACTTTC
CDR3aa: CASSLYRGTTTGANVLTF
v_gene: TRBV7-9
abundance: NA
j_gene: TRBJ2-6
d_gene: TRBD1

CDR3nt: TGTGCCAGCAGCTTAGAGTCCCTGGTAGCGGGGGAAGCCGTCTTC
CDR3aa: CASSLESLVAGEAVF
v_gene: TRBV11-2
abundance: NA
j_gene: TRBJ2-1
d_gene: TRBD2

CDR3nt: TGTGCCAGCAGCTTGGAACTAGCGGGGATCCAAGAGACCCAGTACTTC
CDR3aa: CASSLELAGIQETQYF
v_gene: TRBV5-4
abundance: NA
j_gene: TRBJ2-5
d_gene: TRBD2

CDR3nt: TGTGCCAGTAAAAATCCCGAGGGGACTAATCAGCCCCAGCATTTT
CDR3aa: CASKNPEGTNQPQHF
v_gene: TRBV19
abundance: few
j_gene: TRBJ1-5
d_gene: NA

CDR3nt: TGTGCCAGCAGTCACTCGACAGGGGAGGTTAGTTCACCCCTCCACTTT
CDR3aa: CASSHSTGEVSSPLHF
v_gene: TRBV6-5
abundance: NA
j_gene: TRBJ1-6
d_gene: TRBD1

CDR3nt: TGTGCCAGCAGTGGAACTAGCGGGGGTTACAATGAGCAGTTCTTC
CDR3aa: CASSGTSGGYNEQFF
v_gene: TRBV6-4
abundance: NA
j_gene: TRBJ2-1
d_gene: TRBD2

CDR3nt: TGTGCCAGCAGCTTGGGACAGTTAGATACGCAGTATTTT
CDR3aa: CASSLGQLDTQYF
v_gene: TRBV5-6
abundance: few
j_gene: TRBJ2-3
d_gene: NA

CDR3nt: TGTGCCAGCAGCTCCTCCCGCGGGGGTCTAGCGGGGTCCTACGAGCAGTACTTC
CDR3aa: CASSSSRGGLAGSYEQYF
v_gene: TRBV5-6
abundance: NA
j_gene: TRBJ2-7
d_gene: TRBD2

CDR3nt: TGTGCCAGCAGCGTACAGGGTTATGAGCAGTTCTTC
CDR3aa: CASSVQGYEQFF
v_gene: TRBV9
abundance: NA
j_gene: TRBJ2-1
d_gene: NA

CDR3nt: TGTGCCAGCATGCCCAGTGAGGTTTCACCCCTCCACTTT
CDR3aa: CASMPSEVSPLHF
v_gene: TRBV2
abundance: few
j_gene: TRBJ1-6
d_gene: NA

CDR3nt: TGTGCCAGCACTTCCACAGGGGAGACCCAGTACTTC
CDR3aa: CASTSTGETQYF
v_gene: TRBV28
abundance: NA
j_gene: TRBJ2-5
d_gene: NA

CDR3nt: TGTGCTAGCAGCTTAGCGGGGCCGAACACCGGGGAGCTGTTTTTT
CDR3aa: CASSLAGPNTGELFF
v_gene: TRBV7-7
abundance: NA
j_gene: TRBJ2-2
d_gene: TRBD2

CDR3nt: TGTGCCAGCAGTTTTCGCCGGGACAGGGCAGATACGCAGTATTTT
CDR3aa: CASSFRRDRADTQYF
v_gene: TRBV28
abundance: NA
j_gene: TRBJ2-3
d_gene: TRBD1

CDR3nt: TGTGCCAGTTCCGACAGGGGGTTCAATCAGCCCCAGCATTTT
CDR3aa: CASSDRGFNQPQHF
v_gene: TRBV19
abundance: NA
j_gene: TRBJ1-5
d_gene: TRBD1

CDR3nt: TGTGCCAGCAGTGGACTGATCTACGAGCAGTACTTC
CDR3aa: CASSGLIYEQYF
v_gene: TRBV2
abundance: NA
j_gene: TRBJ2-7
d_gene: NA

CDR3nt: TGCGCCAGCAGCTTGGAGGGGCTTGGGGAGACCCAGTACTTC
CDR3aa: CASSLEGLGETQYF
v_gene: TRBV5-1
abundance: NA
j_gene: TRBJ2-5
d_gene: NA

CDR3nt: TGTGCCAGCAGTTACGGGACAGGGTCCCGGGAGCTGTTTTTT
CDR3aa: CASSYGTGSRELFF
v_gene: TRBV6-5
abundance: NA
j_gene: TRBJ2-2
d_gene: TRBD1

CDR3nt: TGTGCCACCAGCCCCGTATCTAGCGGGGGACAGACCCAGTACTTC
CDR3aa: CATSPVSSGGQTQYF
v_gene: TRBV15
abundance: NA
j_gene: TRBJ2-5
d_gene: TRBD2

CDR3nt: TGTGCCAGCAGCTTAGACGGTCAGGCCTCTGGAAACACCATATATTTT
CDR3aa: CASSLDGQASGNTIYF
v_gene: TRBV11-2
abundance: NA
j_gene: TRBJ1-3
d_gene: NA

CDR3nt: TGTGCCAGCAGTACACAATATCGGGGACAGGGTAGGGCTGAAGCTTTCTTT
CDR3aa: CASSTQYRGQGRAEAFF
v_gene: TRBV28
abundance: NA
j_gene: TRBJ1-1
d_gene: TRBD1

CDR3nt: TGTGCCAGCAGAGAGCCCTCTTATTCACCCCTCCACTTT
CDR3aa: CASREPSYSPLHF
v_gene: TRBV6-1
abundance: NA
j_gene: TRBJ1-6
d_gene: NA

CDR3nt: TGTGCCAGCAGCCGACAGGGGTTAAGTTACTCTGGGGCCAACGTCCTGACTTTC
CDR3aa: CASSRQGLSYSGANVLTF
v_gene: TRBV14
abundance: NA
j_gene: TRBJ2-6
d_gene: TRBD1

CDR3nt: TGTGCCAGCAGCCTCATAGCCCCTGGAAACACCATATATTTT
CDR3aa: CASSLIAPGNTIYF
v_gene: TRBV7-6
abundance: once
j_gene: TRBJ1-3
d_gene: NA

CDR3nt: TGTGCCAGTAGTCCCTCCCCTGAGGGCTCCCACTATGGCTACACCTTC
CDR3aa: CASSPSPEGSHYGYTF
v_gene: TRBV19
abundance: NA
j_gene: TRBJ1-2
d_gene: NA

CDR3nt: TGTGCCAGCAGTTACGGGACAGCCTCCTACGAGCAGTACTTC
CDR3aa: CASSYGTASYEQYF
v_gene: TRBV28
abundance: NA
j_gene: TRBJ2-7
d_gene: TRBD1

CDR3nt: TGCGCCAGCAGCTTGGCCCTTGAGACCCAGTACTTC
CDR3aa: CASSLALETQYF
v_gene: TRBV5-1
abundance: NA
j_gene: TRBJ2-5
d_gene: NA

CDR3nt: TGTGCCAGCAGCTTAGGGGAGTACACTGAAGCTTTCTTT
CDR3aa: CASSLGEYTEAFF
v_gene: TRBV9
abundance: few
j_gene: TRBJ1-1
d_gene: NA

CDR3nt: TGCGCCAGCAGCCTCGACATTCGCTACGAGCAGTACTTC
CDR3aa: CASSLDIRYEQYF
v_gene: TRBV4-1
abundance: NA
j_gene: TRBJ2-7
d_gene: NA

CDR3nt: TGTGCTAGTGGTTTGGGAGCATACGCAGATACGCAGTATTTT
CDR3aa: CASGLGAYADTQYF
v_gene: TRBV12-5
abundance: NA
j_gene: TRBJ2-3
d_gene: NA

CDR3nt: TGTGCCAGCAGGCAGGAGGTGGGTAATCCCCAGCATTTT
CDR3aa: CASRQEVGNPQHF
v_gene: TRBV2
abundance: once
j_gene: TRBJ1-5
d_gene: NA

CDR3nt: TGCAGCGTTGAAGATCAAGACTACCCCCCATACAATGAGCAGTTCTTC
CDR3aa: CSVEDQDYPPYNEQFF
v_gene: TRBV29-1
abundance: NA
j_gene: TRBJ2-1
d_gene: NA

CDR3nt: TGCGCCAGCAGTGAGTCGAAGCCCAGCGGGGGGGGGACAGATACGCAGTATTTT
CDR3aa: CASSESKPSGGGTDTQYF
v_gene: TRBV10-1
abundance: NA
j_gene: TRBJ2-3
d_gene: TRBD2